This T cell receptor beta chain was captured by sequencing in a study of blood T cell repertoires in COVID-19. Germline CDR1 and CDR2: ENHRY and SYGVKD. V lost 7 bases, J lost 5 bases, and 14 bases lay in between. This CDR3 is built from 13 residues. Method: immunoSEQ multiplex PCR; TCRdb's copy keeps in-frame clones and lacks some. The sample yields about 100,000 clones, 80% seen once. The sequencing input was peripheral blood. The source is a woman aged 70 to 79 with acute or convalescent COVID-19. V is TRBV10-3 and J is TRBJ1-2, with D possibly TRBD1 on 5 matching bases. The CDR3 DNA reads as TGTGCCATCACGGAGGGGCAGGGTTATGGCTACACCTTC. Translating it yields CAITEGQGYGYTF.